Listed below are T cell receptor beta chains from one sample, sequenced in a study of blood T cell repertoires in COVID-19. Produced via immunoSEQ multiplex PCR; TCRdb's table is partial and in-frame only. Among about 260,000 clones listed, approximately 87% were seen once. Sequencing used peripheral blood. The receptors were gathered from a woman aged 50 to 60 with acute or convalescent COVID-19. CDR3s include the opening cysteine and the closing phenylalanine or tryptophan.

TRBV9 CASSRHPGLAEGAKDTQYF
TRBV19 CASSIQAYNSPLHF
TRBV7-9 CASRLQGTNEKLFF
TRBV25-1 CASSEWTGGHSPLHF
TRBV4-2 CASSQDGLGGGPYEQYF
TRBV28 CASSLRRSYNSPLHF
TRBV11-3 CASSLGREYSYNEQFF
TRBV10-3 CAISVAGAYNEQFF
TRBV18 CASSEDTNYGYTF
TRBV7-2 CASSPLGGRVYEQFF
TRBV7-3 CASSQRGAGGIQETQYF
TRBV15 CATSPRQGYEQYF
TRBV3-1/TRBV3-2 CASSLHYNEQFF
TRBV29-1 CSVVESSNQPQHF
TRBV27 CASGQGSVNIQYF
TRBV6-4 CASSEAGIDTQYF
TRBV5-1 CASSSSAYNEQFF
TRBV28 CASSFGRGDQPQHF
TRBV6-5 CASSYSGTGRYEQYF
TRBV4-1 CASSIGTPNTEAFF
TRBV29-1 CSVRLAGSYEQYF
TRBV28 CASSLRRDSSLTWEKLFF
TRBV2 CAGLLSGNEAFF
TRBV5-1 CASSLTSGGGELFF
TRBV28 CASRPHGISTDTQYF
TRBV4-3 CASSPPDTDTQYF
TRBV5-1 CASSSGTGGSPLHF
TRBV6-5 CASSLLAGANNEQFF
TRBV7-3 CASSLSRTGYNEQFF